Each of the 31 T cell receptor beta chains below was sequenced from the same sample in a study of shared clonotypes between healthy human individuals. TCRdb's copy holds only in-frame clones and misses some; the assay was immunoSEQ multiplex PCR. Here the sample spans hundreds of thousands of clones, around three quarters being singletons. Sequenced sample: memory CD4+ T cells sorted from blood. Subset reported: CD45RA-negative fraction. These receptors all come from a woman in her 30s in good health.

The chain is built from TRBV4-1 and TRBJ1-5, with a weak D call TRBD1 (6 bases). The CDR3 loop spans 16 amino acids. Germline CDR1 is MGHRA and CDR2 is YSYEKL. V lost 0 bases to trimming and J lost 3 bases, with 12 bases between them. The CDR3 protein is CASSQDSGTINQPQHF. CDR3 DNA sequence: TGCGCCAGCAGCCAAGATAGCGGGACAATCAATCAGCCCCAGCATTTT.

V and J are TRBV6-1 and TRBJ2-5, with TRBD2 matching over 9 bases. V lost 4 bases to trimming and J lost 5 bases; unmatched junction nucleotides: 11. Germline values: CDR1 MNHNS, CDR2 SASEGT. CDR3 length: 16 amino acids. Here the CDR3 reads CASSALTSGEGETQYF. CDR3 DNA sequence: TGTGCCAGCAGTGCACTGACTAGCGGTGAGGGCGAGACCCAGTACTTC.

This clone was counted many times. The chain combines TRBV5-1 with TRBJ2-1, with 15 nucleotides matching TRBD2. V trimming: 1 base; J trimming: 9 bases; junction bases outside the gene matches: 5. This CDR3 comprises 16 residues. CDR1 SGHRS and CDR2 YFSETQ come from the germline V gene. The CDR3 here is CASSLSGTSGGSEQFF. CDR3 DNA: TGCGCCAGCAGCTTGTCCGGGACTAGCGGGGGGTCTGAGCAGTTCTTC.

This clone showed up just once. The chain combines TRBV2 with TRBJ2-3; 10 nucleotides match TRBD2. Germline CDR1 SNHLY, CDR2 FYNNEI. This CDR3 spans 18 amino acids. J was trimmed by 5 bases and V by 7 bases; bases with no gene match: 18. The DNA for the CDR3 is TGTGCCAGCATGGATCTAGCGGGAGTAGTGGTTTTAAGAGATACGCAGTATTTT. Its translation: CASMDLAGVVVLRDTQYF.

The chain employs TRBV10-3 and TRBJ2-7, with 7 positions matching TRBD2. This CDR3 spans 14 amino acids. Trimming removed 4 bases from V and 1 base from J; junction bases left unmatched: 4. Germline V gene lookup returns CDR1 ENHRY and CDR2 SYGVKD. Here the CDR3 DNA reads TGTGCCATCAGTGCCAGCGGGGATTCCTACGAGCAGTACTTC. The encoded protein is CAISASGDSYEQYF.

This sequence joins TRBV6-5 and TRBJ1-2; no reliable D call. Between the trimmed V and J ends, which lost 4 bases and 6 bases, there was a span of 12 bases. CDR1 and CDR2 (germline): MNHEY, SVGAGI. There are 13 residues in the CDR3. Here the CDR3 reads CASSFRIGDGYTF. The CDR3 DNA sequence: TGTGCCAGCAGTTTTAGGATAGGAGATGGCTACACCTTC.

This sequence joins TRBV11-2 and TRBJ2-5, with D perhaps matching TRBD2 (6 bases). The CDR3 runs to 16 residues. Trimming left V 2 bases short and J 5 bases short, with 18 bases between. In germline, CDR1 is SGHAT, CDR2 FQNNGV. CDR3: CASSLLLTGVQETQYF. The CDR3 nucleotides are TGTGCCAGCAGCTTATTGTTAACGGGAGTACAGGAGACCCAGTACTTC.

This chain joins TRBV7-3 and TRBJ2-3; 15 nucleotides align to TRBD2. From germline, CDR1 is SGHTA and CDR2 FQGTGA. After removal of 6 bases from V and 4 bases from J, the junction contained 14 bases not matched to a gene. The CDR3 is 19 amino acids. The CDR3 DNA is TGTGCCAGCAGTCTAAGGACTAGCGGGAGGGGAGGTTTCTCAGATACGCAGTATTTT. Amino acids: CASSLRTSGRGGFSDTQYF. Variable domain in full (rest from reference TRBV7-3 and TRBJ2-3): GAGVSQTPSNKVTEKGKYVELRCDPISGHTALYWYRQSLGQGPEFLIYFQGTGAADDSGLPNDRFFAVRPEGSVSTLKIQRTERGDSAVYLCASSLRTSGRGGFSDTQYFGPGTRLTVL.

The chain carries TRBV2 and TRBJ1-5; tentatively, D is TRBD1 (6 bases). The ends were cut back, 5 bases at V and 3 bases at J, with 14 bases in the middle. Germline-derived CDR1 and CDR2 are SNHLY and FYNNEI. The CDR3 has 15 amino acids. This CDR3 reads CASSLQGHDNQPQHF. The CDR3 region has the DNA TGTGCCAGCAGTCTTCAGGGACACGACAATCAGCCCCAGCATTTT.

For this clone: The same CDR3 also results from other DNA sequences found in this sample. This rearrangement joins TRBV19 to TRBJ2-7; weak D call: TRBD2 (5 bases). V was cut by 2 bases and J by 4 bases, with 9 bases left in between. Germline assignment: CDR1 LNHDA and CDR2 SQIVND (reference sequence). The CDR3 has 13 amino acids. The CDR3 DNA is TGTGCCAGTAGTATACGGGAAGGGTACGAGCAGTACTTC. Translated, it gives CASSIREGYEQYF.

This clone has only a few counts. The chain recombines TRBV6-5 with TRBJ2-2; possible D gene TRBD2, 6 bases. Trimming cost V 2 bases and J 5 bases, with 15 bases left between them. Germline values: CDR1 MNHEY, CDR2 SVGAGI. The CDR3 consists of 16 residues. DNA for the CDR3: TGTGCCAGCAGTTACCTAACGGACGCGGGGACCGGGGAGCTGTTTTTT. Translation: CASSYLTDAGTGELFF.

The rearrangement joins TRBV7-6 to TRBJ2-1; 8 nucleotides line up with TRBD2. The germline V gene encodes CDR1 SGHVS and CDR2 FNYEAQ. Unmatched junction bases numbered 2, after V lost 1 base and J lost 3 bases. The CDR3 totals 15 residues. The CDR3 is CASSLVGTSYNEQFF. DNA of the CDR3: TGTGCCAGCAGCTTAGTTGGGACTAGCTACAATGAGCAGTTCTTC. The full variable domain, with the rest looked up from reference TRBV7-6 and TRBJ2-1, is GAGVSQSPRYKVTKRGQDVALRCDPISGHVSLYWYRQALGQGPEFLTYFNYEAQQDKSGLPNDRFSAERPEGSISTLTIQRTEQRDSAMYRCASSLVGTSYNEQFFGPGTRLTVL.

CDR3 bases: TGCGCCAGCAGCCAGTCCGGAGGGCTAAGTAGTGAAAAACTGTTTTTT. It codes for CASSQSGGLSSEKLFF. V and J are TRBV4-1 and TRBJ1-4; D remains unclear. The CDR3 spans 16 residues. In germline, CDR1 is MGHRA, CDR2 YSYEKL. The V end was cut by 3 bases, the J end by 7 bases, with 18 bases between.

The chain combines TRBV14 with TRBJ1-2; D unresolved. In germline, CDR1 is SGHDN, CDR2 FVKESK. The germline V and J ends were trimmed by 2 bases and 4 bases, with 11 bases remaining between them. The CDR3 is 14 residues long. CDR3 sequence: CASSQSPGAYGYTF. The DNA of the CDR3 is TGTGCCAGCAGCCAAAGTCCCGGTGCCTATGGCTACACCTTC.

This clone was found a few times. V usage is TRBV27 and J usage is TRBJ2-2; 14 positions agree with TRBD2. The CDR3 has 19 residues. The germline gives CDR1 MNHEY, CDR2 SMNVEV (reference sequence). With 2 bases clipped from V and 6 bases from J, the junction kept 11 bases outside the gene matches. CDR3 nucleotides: TGTGCCAGCAGTTTACTCCCCGGGACTAGCGGGAGCGGCTCCGGGGAGCTGTTTTTT. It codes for CASSLLPGTSGSGSGELFF.

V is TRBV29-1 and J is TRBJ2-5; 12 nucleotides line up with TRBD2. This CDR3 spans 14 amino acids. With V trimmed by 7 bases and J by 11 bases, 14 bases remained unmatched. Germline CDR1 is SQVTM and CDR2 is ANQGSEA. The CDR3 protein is CSGRLAGGPGEQYF. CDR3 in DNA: TGCAGCGGCCGTCTAGCGGGAGGGCCTGGGGAGCAGTACTTC.

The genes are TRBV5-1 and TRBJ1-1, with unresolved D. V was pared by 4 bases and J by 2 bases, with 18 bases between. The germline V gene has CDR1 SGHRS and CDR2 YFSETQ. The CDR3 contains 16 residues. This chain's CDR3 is CASSLGGERPNTEAFF. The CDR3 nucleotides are TGCGCCAGCAGCCTGGGCGGGGAGCGGCCAAACACTGAAGCTTTCTTT. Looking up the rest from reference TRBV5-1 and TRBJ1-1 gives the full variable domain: KAGVTQTPRYLIKTRGQQVTLSCSPISGHRSVSWYQQTPGQGLQFLFEYFSETQRNKGNFPGRFSGRQFSNSRSEMNVSTLELGDSALYLCASSLGGERPNTEAFFGQGTRLTVV.

The CDR3 DNA reads TGTGCCAGCAGTCCGGGGACACCAGGACTAGCGGGAGGGCCCACAGATACGCAGTATTTT. Amino acid sequence: CASSPGTPGLAGGPTDTQYF. V is TRBV28 and J is TRBJ2-3; 15 bases align to TRBD2. J lost 2 bases, V lost 5 bases, and 14 bases had no gene match. Germline lookup yields CDR1 MDHEN and CDR2 SYDVKM. The CDR3 spans 20 residues. The entire variable domain, with the rest obtained from reference TRBV28 and TRBJ2-3, is as follows: DVKVTQSSRYLVKRTGEKVFLECVQDMDHENMFWYRQDPGLGLRLIYFSYDVKMKEKGDIPEGYSVSREKKERFSLILESASTNQTSMYLCASSPGTPGLAGGPTDTQYFGPGTRLTVL.

The CDR3 coding sequence is TGTGCCAGCAGTGCCCCCGGGACAGCGACCTACGAGCAGTACTTC. It specifies CASSAPGTATYEQYF. The V call is TRBV28, the J call TRBJ2-7; 7 nucleotides agree with TRBD1. V shed 5 bases, J shed 2 bases, and the junction held 9 bases outside the gene matches. CDR1 is MDHEN, CDR2 SYDVKM, per germline. This CDR3 comprises 15 residues.

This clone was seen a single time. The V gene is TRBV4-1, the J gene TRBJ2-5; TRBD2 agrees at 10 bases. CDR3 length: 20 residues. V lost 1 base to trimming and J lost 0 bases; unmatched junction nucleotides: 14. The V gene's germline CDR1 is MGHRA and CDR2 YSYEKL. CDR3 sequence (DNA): TGCGCCAGCAGCCAAGGGGAGCGGGGGGGCAGGGGCAGGTACCAAGAGACCCAGTACTTC. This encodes CASSQGERGGRGRYQETQYF.

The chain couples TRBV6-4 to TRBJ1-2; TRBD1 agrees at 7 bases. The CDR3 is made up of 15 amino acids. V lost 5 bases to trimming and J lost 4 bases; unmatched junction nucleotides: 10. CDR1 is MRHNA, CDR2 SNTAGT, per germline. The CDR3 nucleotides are TGTGCCAGCAGTCCAGAACGACAGGGCTTCTATGGCTACACCTTC. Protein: CASSPERQGFYGYTF.

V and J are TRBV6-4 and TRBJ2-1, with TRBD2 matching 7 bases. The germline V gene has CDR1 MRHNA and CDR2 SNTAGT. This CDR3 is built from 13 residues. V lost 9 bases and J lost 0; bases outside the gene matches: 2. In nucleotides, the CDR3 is TGTGCCAGACTAGCGATCTCCTACAATGAGCAGTTCTTC. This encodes CARLAISYNEQFF.

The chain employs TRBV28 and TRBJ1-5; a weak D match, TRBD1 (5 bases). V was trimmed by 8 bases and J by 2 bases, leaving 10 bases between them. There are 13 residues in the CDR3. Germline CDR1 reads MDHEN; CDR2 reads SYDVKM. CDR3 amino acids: CASGGGGNQPQHF. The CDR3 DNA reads TGTGCCAGCGGCGGGGGTGGCAATCAGCCCCAGCATTTT. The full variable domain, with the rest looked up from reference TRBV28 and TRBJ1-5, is DVKVTQSSRYLVKRTGEKVFLECVQDMDHENMFWYRQDPGLGLRLIYFSYDVKMKEKGDIPEGYSVSREKKERFSLILESASTNQTSMYLCASGGGGNQPQHFGDGTRLSIL.

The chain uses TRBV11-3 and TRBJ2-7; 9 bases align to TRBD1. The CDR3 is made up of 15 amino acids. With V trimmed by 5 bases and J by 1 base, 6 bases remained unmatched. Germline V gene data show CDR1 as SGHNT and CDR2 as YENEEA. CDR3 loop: CASSPGGQGSYEQYF. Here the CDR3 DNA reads TGTGCCAGCAGCCCGGGGGGACAGGGTTCCTACGAGCAGTACTTC.

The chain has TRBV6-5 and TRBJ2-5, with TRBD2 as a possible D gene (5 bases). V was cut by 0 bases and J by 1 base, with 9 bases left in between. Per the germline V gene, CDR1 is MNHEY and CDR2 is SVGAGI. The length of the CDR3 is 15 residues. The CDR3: CASSYSRRAQETQYF. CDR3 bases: TGTGCCAGCAGTTACTCCCGGCGGGCCCAAGAGACCCAGTACTTC.

The CDR3 sequence: CAISQGTEGQPQHF. In nucleotides, the CDR3 is TGTGCCATCAGTCAGGGGACCGAGGGTCAGCCCCAGCATTTT. J is TRBJ1-5 and V is TRBV10-3; the D gene is possibly TRBD1 (6 bases). Germline CDR1 is ENHRY and CDR2 is SYGVKD. The CDR3 spans 14 residues. V was trimmed by 5 bases and J by 6 bases, leaving 14 bases between them.

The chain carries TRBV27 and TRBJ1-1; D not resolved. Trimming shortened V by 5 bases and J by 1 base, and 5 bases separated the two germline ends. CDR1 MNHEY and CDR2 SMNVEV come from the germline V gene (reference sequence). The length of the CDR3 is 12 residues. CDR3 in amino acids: CASSRGNTEAFF. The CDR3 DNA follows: TGTGCCAGCAGTAGAGGGAACACTGAAGCTTTCTTT.

The CDR3 DNA reads as TGTGCCAGCAGTTACTCTGCGGTGTTCTTC. It codes for CASSYSAVFF. This sequence joins TRBV6-5 and TRBJ2-1, with unresolved D. In germline, CDR1 is MNHEY, CDR2 SVGAGI. This CDR3 contains 10 residues. The germline V and J ends were trimmed by 0 bases and 15 bases, with 6 bases remaining between them.

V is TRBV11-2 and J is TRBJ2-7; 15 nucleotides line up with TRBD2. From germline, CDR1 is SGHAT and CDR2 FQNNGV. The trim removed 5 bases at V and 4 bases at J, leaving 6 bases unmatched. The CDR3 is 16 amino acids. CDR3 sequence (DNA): TGTGCCAGCAGCCGGGGACTAGCGGGAGGAACATACGAGCAGTACTTC. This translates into CASSRGLAGGTYEQYF.

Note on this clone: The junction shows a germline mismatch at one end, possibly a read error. This CDR3 reads CASIFSGAGLSHEQYF. Here the CDR3 DNA reads TGTGCCAGCATATTTTCCGGTGCAGGGCTCTCCCACGAGCAGTACTTC. The chain carries TRBV28 and TRBJ2-7, with a possible D match to TRBD1 (5 bases). CDR1 and CDR2 from the germline V gene are MDHEN and SYDVKM. The CDR3 totals 16 residues.

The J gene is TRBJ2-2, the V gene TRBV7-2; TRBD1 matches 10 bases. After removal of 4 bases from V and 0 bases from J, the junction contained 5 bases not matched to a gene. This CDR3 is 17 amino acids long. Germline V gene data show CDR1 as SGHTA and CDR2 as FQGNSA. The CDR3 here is CASSWTGGRTNTGELFF. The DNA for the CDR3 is TGTGCCAGCAGCTGGACAGGGGGTAGGACGAACACCGGGGAGCTGTTTTTT.